The source of this TCR beta chain is a study of cytomegalovirus exposure and HLA in healthy donors. The PCR used 60 Vbeta and 13 Jbeta primers. TCRdb keeps only in-frame clones here, not all; method: immunoSEQ multiplex PCR. The repertoire holds more than 150,000 clones, about 90% seen once, with more than 0.2% in the top ten. To note about this clone: Its antigen is still unknown.

Overall study findings and caveats: Another analysis was done later, and it associated approximately 17,000 TCR beta sequences with HLA alleles at 0.05 false discovery rate. The authors considered a cluster of highly shared sequence variants likely to be a sequencing artifact.

This CDR3 spans 13 amino acids. Per germline, CDR1 PRHDT and CDR2 FYEKMQ (reference sequence). V lost 4 bases and J lost 4, with 11 bases in between. The material sequenced was PBMCs. The rearrangement uses TRBV13 and TRBJ2-7; no reliable D call. This TCR derives from a girl under three years old in good health and CMV-seronegative. CDR3 DNA: TGTGCCAGCAGCTCCCGTTTCGCGTACGAGCAGTACTTC. Protein sequence: CASSSRFAYEQYF.